Each of the 28 T cell receptor beta chains below was sequenced from the same sample in a study of T-cell reconstitution after alpha-beta-depleted transplantation in children. Molecular barcoding with unique molecular identifiers was used for the TCRbeta library. TCRdb used MiXCR to reprocess the PCR reads, holding one entry per CDR3 protein. The sample contains around 270,000 distinct CDR3 sequences, about 9.5% of which appear only once. The specimen was PBMCs, collected before TCRalphabeta/CD19-depleted stem cell transplant. These receptor sequences come from a boy younger than two with acute myeloid leukemia, due to receive a stem cell transplant.

This clonotype turned up a few times. The V gene is TRBV15, the J gene TRBJ2-5; the match to TRBD1 covers 9 bases. The germline V gene encodes CDR1 LNHNV and CDR2 YYDKDF (reference sequence). The CDR3 has 15 amino acids. J lost 5 bases, V lost 0 bases, and 4 bases had no gene match. The CDR3 loop reads CATSRETGGAETQYF. CDR3 DNA sequence: TGTGCCACCAGCAGAGAAACAGGGGGCGCGGAGACCCAGTACTTC. Based on the CDR3 plus reference TRBV15 and TRBJ2-5, the full variable domain is DAMVIQNPRYQVTQFGKPVTLSCSQTLNHNVMYWYQQKSSQAPKLLFHYYDKDFNNEADTPDNFQSRRPNTSFCFLDIRSPGLGDTAMYLCATSRETGGAETQYFGPGTRLLVL.

This chain joins TRBV18 and TRBJ2-3; D not resolved. CDR3 size: 15 residues. Trimming shortened V by 1 base and J by 0 bases, and 8 bases separated the two germline ends. Germline CDR1 is KGHSH and CDR2 is LQKENI. CDR3 nucleotides: TGTGCCAGCTCACCACTAAGCCCTAGCACAGATACGCAGTATTTT. Translating gives CASSPLSPSTDTQYF. The variable domain in full, completed from reference TRBV18 and TRBJ2-3, reads NAGVMQNPRHLVRRRGQEARLRCSPMKGHSHVYWYRQLPEEGLKFMVYLQKENIIDESGMPKERFSAEFPKEGPSILRIQQVVRGDSAAYFCASSPLSPSTDTQYFGPGTRLTVL.

This clonotype turned up a few times. V is TRBV7-8 and J is TRBJ2-2; 7 bases are a match to TRBD1. Trimming took 3 bases from V and 5 from J; bases not matched to a gene: 9. Per germline, CDR1 SGHVS and CDR2 FQNEAQ. The CDR3 is made up of 16 amino acids. The CDR3 spells CASSFPGGSRTGELFF. The DNA of the CDR3 is TGTGCCAGCAGCTTCCCAGGGGGTTCGAGGACCGGGGAGCTGTTTTTT.

This clonotype was picked up a small number of times. The chain carries TRBV6-1 and TRBJ2-1, with D possibly being TRBD1 (6 bases). CDR1 is MNHNS and CDR2 is SASEGT in the germline V gene. Trimming removed 5 bases at V and 8 bases at J, with 13 bases between. The length of the CDR3 is 13 residues. The CDR3 sequence is CASSIGGAYEQFF. The CDR3 bases are TGTGCCAGCAGTATAGGGGGAGCTTATGAGCAGTTCTTC.

This clonotype was picked up many times. This chain connects TRBV6-5 to TRBJ2-7; D could derive from TRBD1 or TRBD2 (5 bases each). CDR1 is MNHEY, CDR2 SVGAGI, per germline. The ends were cut back, 8 bases at V and 1 base at J, with 18 bases in the middle. This CDR3 is 15 amino acids long. For the CDR3, the DNA is TGTGCCAGCGGAAAGGGACGAGGGCGTTCCTACGAGCAGTACTTC. It yields the protein CASGKGRGRSYEQYF.

The sample holds a few counts of this clonotype. The rearrangement links TRBV11-2 to TRBJ1-1, with D unresolved. Germline lookup yields CDR1 SGHAT and CDR2 FQNNGV. Deletions cut 5 bases from V and 4 bases from J, with 20 bases between. This CDR3 region has 16 residues. CDR3: CASSPGRVKGFTEAFF. The CDR3 DNA is TGTGCCAGCAGCCCAGGACGAGTTAAGGGTTTCACTGAAGCTTTCTTT.

This clonotype turned up a few times. The V and J genes are TRBV20-1 and TRBJ1-4; TRBD1 might be the D (5 bases). Germline CDR1 reads DFQATT; CDR2 reads SNEGSKA (reference sequence). The CDR3 length is 17 residues. Trimming removed 0 bases at V and 0 bases at J, with 14 bases between. The CDR3 loop reads CSARDLAGSTTNEKLFF. The CDR3 DNA sequence: TGCAGTGCTAGAGATCTGGCAGGGAGTACAACTAATGAAAAACTGTTTTTT.

This clonotype was counted between two and nine times. This chain uses TRBV7-2 with TRBJ2-7, with no clear D. CDR1 and CDR2 (germline): SGHTA, FQGNSA. V was pared by 0 bases and J by 2 bases, with 11 bases between. CDR3 size: 15 residues. CDR3 loop: CASSLAVARAYEQYF. DNA for the CDR3: TGTGCCAGCAGCTTAGCGGTGGCTAGGGCCTACGAGCAGTACTTC.

The sample holds a few counts of this clonotype. The chain employs TRBV7-2 and TRBJ2-7; 11 positions match TRBD1. This CDR3 has 15 residues. The germline V gene has CDR1 SGHTA and CDR2 FQGNSA. V dropped 1 base and J dropped 4; count of bases not matched to a gene: 3. The CDR3 DNA is TGTGCCAGCAGCTTAGGGACAGGGGGCTGGTACGAGCAGTACTTC. It specifies CASSLGTGGWYEQYF.

This clonotype was counted a few times. V usage is TRBV12-3 or TRBV12-4 and J usage is TRBJ2-3; D may correspond to TRBD1 or TRBD2 (6 bases each). Trimming pared 3 bases from V and 6 bases from J, leaving 13 bases between. This CDR3 is 14 amino acids long. CDR3 bases: TGTGCCAGCAGTTTCGATGGGGGGCCGGATACGCAGTATTTT. Amino acid sequence: CASSFDGGPDTQYF.

At least ten counts were recorded for this clonotype. V usage is TRBV5-5 and J usage is TRBJ2-3, with D unclear. Trimming shortened V by 0 bases and J by 0 bases, and 11 bases separated the two germline ends. CDR1 and CDR2 (germline): SGHKS, YYEKEE (reference sequence). The CDR3 has 16 amino acids. The CDR3 loop reads CASSLAPGPSTDTQYF. Written as DNA, the CDR3 is TGTGCCAGCAGCTTGGCCCCCGGGCCCAGCACAGATACGCAGTATTTT.

This clonotype was recorded at least ten times. This chain uses TRBV20-1 with TRBJ2-7; 7 nucleotides match TRBD1. The germline CDR1 and CDR2 sequences are DFQATT and SNEGSKA (reference sequence). The CDR3 runs to 15 residues. The V segment lost 0 bases and the J segment 4 bases; nucleotides outside the gene matches: 9. The CDR3 is CSARDGGQMRYEQYF. The CDR3 bases are TGCAGTGCTAGAGATGGGGGACAGATGCGGTACGAGCAGTACTTC.

This clonotype occurred many times. V is TRBV7-2 and J is TRBJ2-5; 15 bases fit TRBD2. J was trimmed by 4 bases and V by 4 bases; bases with no gene match: 7. The germline V gene encodes CDR1 SGHTA and CDR2 FQGNSA. The length of the CDR3 is 17 residues. CDR3 residues: CASSSLGLAGGPETQYF. As DNA, the CDR3 is TGTGCCAGCAGCTCCCTAGGACTAGCGGGGGGGCCAGAGACCCAGTACTTC.

This clonotype was recorded many times. The CDR3 DNA sequence: TGTGCCAGCAGTTTAGTCGGGGGGGGAGTCTACAATGAGCAGTTCTTC. Translated, it gives CASSLVGGGVYNEQFF. The genes are TRBV28 and TRBJ2-1; 8 bases align to TRBD2. Germline assignment: CDR1 MDHEN and CDR2 SYDVKM. The CDR3 extends over 16 amino acids. The J segment lost 3 bases and the V segment lost 2 bases, leaving 6 bases of the junction unmatched.

The table lists this clonotype with many counts. This sequence joins TRBV5-1 and TRBJ1-2; 9 positions match TRBD1. Germline lookup yields CDR1 SGHRS and CDR2 YFSETQ. Unmatched junction bases numbered 13, after V lost 0 bases and J lost 4 bases. The CDR3 is made up of 18 amino acids. CDR3 residues: CASSLDRDRVSPVYGYTF. CDR3 coding DNA: TGCGCCAGCAGCTTGGACCGGGACAGGGTTTCACCCGTCTATGGCTACACCTTC.

This CDR3 is CASSIGQRGGYTF. DNA for the CDR3: TGTGCCAGCAGTATCGGACAGCGGGGCGGCTACACCTTC. This rearrangement joins TRBV27 to TRBJ1-2, with D perhaps matching TRBD1 (6 bases). Trimming stripped 5 bases from V and 8 bases from J, with 15 bases between. This CDR3 is built from 13 residues. Germline assignment: CDR1 MNHEY and CDR2 SMNVEV (reference sequence).

This clonotype was seen ten or more times. The chain links TRBV20-1 to TRBJ2-7; possibly TRBD1 for D (6 bases). Looked up from germline, CDR1 is DFQATT and CDR2 is SNEGSKA (reference sequence). The ends were cut back, 4 bases at V and 4 bases at J, with 11 bases in the middle. This CDR3 is 12 amino acids long. CDR3 sequence: CSAMGHGYEQYF. The CDR3, as DNA: TGCAGTGCTATGGGACATGGTTACGAGCAGTACTTC.

This clonotype was found many times. The chain uses TRBV4-3 and TRBJ2-7; TRBD2 agrees at 8 bases. Germline V CDR1 and CDR2: LGHNA, YSLEER. This CDR3 has 16 residues. The J segment lost 9 bases and the V segment lost 0 bases, leaving 13 bases of the junction unmatched. The chain's CDR3 is CASSQDSLAGRSGQYF. The DNA for the CDR3 is TGCGCCAGCAGCCAAGATTCTCTAGCGGGTAGGAGCGGGCAGTACTTC.

This clonotype was counted many times. The CDR3 spells CASSLRTGRRGANVLTF. Here the CDR3 DNA reads TGTGCCAGCAGTTTAAGGACAGGGAGGAGGGGGGCCAACGTCCTGACTTTC. The chain employs TRBV12-3 or TRBV12-4 and TRBJ2-6, with 8 bases aligning to TRBD1. This CDR3 is 17 amino acids long. The V segment lost 2 bases and the J segment 4 bases; nucleotides outside the gene matches: 7.

This clonotype came up many times. The gene calls are TRBV5-1 and TRBJ1-1; unclear D gene. The CDR3 covers 14 residues. V dropped 4 bases and J dropped 1 base, with 11 bases sitting between them. CDR1 SGHRS and CDR2 YFSETQ come from the germline V gene. The CDR3, as DNA: TGCGCCAGCAGCCTGGGGTACCGGAACACTGAAGCTTTCTTT. As protein: CASSLGYRNTEAFF.

The chain carries TRBV27 and TRBJ2-2; D uncertain. CDR3 size: 13 residues. V shed 3 bases and J shed 4 bases, with 6 bases lying between them. The germline CDR1 and CDR2 sequences are MNHEY and SMNVEV (reference sequence). The CDR3 sequence is CASSFGSTGELFF. CDR3 DNA sequence: TGTGCCAGCAGTTTTGGGTCCACCGGGGAGCTGTTTTTT.

This clonotype was detected ten times or more. The chain has TRBV5-1 and TRBJ2-7, with D perhaps assigned TRBD1 or TRBD2 (6 bases each). The ends were cut back, 0 bases at V and 3 bases at J, with 13 bases in the middle. Germline-derived CDR1 and CDR2 are SGHRS and YFSETQ. The CDR3 is 15 amino acids. CDR3 protein: CASSLVGGILYEQYF. CDR3 sequence (DNA): TGCGCCAGCAGCTTGGTAGGGGGGATACTCTACGAGCAGTACTTC.

The chain uses TRBV12-5 and TRBJ2-2, with D uncertain. The CDR3 covers 11 residues. The germline gives CDR1 LGHNT, CDR2 FRNRAP. V was shortened by 6 bases and J by 8 bases, with 7 bases between the two germline ends. Written as DNA, the CDR3 is TGTGCTAGTGGCGAAATGGGGGAGCTGTTTTTT. Translation gives CASGEMGELFF.

This clonotype was seen ten or more times. The chain links TRBV20-1 to TRBJ2-7; tentative D call: TRBD2 (5 bases). Germline loops: CDR1 DFQATT, CDR2 SNEGSKA (reference sequence). The length of the CDR3 is 11 residues. V gave up 4 bases and J gave up 4 bases, with 8 bases separating them. The CDR3 loop is CSATTRYEQYF. The CDR3, as DNA: TGCAGTGCTACAACTAGGTACGAGCAGTACTTC.

This clonotype was counted ten times or more. V usage is TRBV11-2 and J usage is TRBJ1-6, with TRBD1 matching 10 bases. V shed 6 bases, J shed 7 bases, and the junction held 3 bases outside the gene matches. The CDR3 spans 14 residues. Germline V gene data show CDR1 as SGHAT and CDR2 as FQNNGV. The CDR3, as DNA: TGTGCCAGCAGGCCGACAGGGGGCAATTCACCCCTCCACTTT. Translation gives CASRPTGGNSPLHF.

At least ten counts were recorded for this clonotype. The rearrangement joins TRBV12-3 or TRBV12-4 to TRBJ1-5; 7 bases are shared with TRBD1. Trimming took 1 base from V and 1 from J; bases not matched to a gene: 7. The length of the CDR3 is 17 residues. The CDR3 DNA follows: TGTGCCAGCAGTTTAGGAGGACAGGCCCCCAGCAATCAGCCCCAGCATTTT. Protein sequence: CASSLGGQAPSNQPQHF.

About this clonotype: An end of the junction differs from the germline gene, which may be a read error. The chain combines TRBV7-6 with TRBJ2-7; TRBD2 matches at 13 bases. CDR1 is SGHVS, CDR2 FNYEAQ, per germline. This CDR3 contains 15 residues. This chain's CDR3 is CASSPWTSGSYELYF. In DNA, the CDR3 is TGTGCCAGCAGCCCCTGGACTAGCGGGAGCTACGAGCTGTACTTC.

In DNA, the CDR3 is TGCAGTGCTAGACTAGCGGGAGGATGGACCGGGGAGCTGTTTTTT. Its translation: CSARLAGGWTGELFF. This rearrangement joins TRBV20-1 to TRBJ2-2; TRBD2 matches at 11 bases. This CDR3 spans 15 amino acids. Unmatched junction bases numbered 4, after V lost 2 bases and J lost 5 bases. CDR1 is DFQATT, CDR2 SNEGSKA, per germline (reference sequence).